Listed below are T cell receptor beta chains from one sample, sequenced in a study of tumor-infiltrating lymphocytes in primary liver carcinoma. TCRdb itself ran the multiplex PCR reads through MiXCR, one entry per CDR3 protein. This table holds approximately 300,000 distinct CDR3 sequences, over 55% found once. The sample consisted of peripheral blood. The receptors were sampled from a man aged 35 to 55 with primary liver carcinoma and hepatitis B virus infection. CDR3s leave out the opening cysteine and the closing phenylalanine or tryptophan. The size of a clone is reported for some rows only, either as once, few or many, or as a class for expanded clones.

clone_size	j_call	v_call	cdr3_aa
-	TRBJ2-1	TRBV11-2	SSSLNLYSKAWEQS
-	TRBJ2-3	TRBV28	ASSHLGVGSRTDTQY
-	TRBJ2-1	TRBV11-2	ASSLDGGYNSEQF
-	TRBJ2-5	TRBV7-9	ASSLALSSGRVPETQY
many	TRBJ2-1	TRBV6-5	ASSPGLGGRAKQF
-	TRBJ1-1	TRBV4-1	ASSQGENQRTETF
many	TRBJ1-5	TRBV6-2/TRBV6-3	ASSYRQGATGRNQPQH
-	TRBJ2-1	TRBV13	ASRRGLATYNEQF
many	TRBJ2-7	TRBV29-1	SVVTSNNLYEQY
-	TRBJ1-1	TRBV6-6	ASRPSGTGGRYDRFNTEAF